Below are 29 T cell receptor beta chains sequenced from a single sample in a study of monozygotic twins with inflammatory bowel disease. From the 5' RACE reads, TCRdb lists one entry per CDR3 protein and no DNA. In total, the table holds tens of thousands of distinct CDR3 sequences. The sequencing sample was made of blood. These receptor sequences come from a human donor with ulcerative colitis or Crohn's disease, or a healthy co-twin of an affected twin (not recorded which).

The chain is built from TRBV2 and TRBJ2-3. Germline CDR1 is SNHLY and CDR2 is FYNNEI. The CDR3 consists of 11 residues. The CDR3 here is CASSEDDTQYF.

The rearrangement joins TRBV4-2 to TRBJ2-3; absent DNA, TCRdb's TRBD1 call cannot be checked. Germline CDR1 LGHNA, CDR2 YNFKEQ. The CDR3 runs 15 residues. CDR3 protein: CASSERAGGKDTQYF.

This sequence joins TRBV5-1 and TRBJ2-1; TCRdb lists TRBD1, though no DNA is available to test this call. This CDR3 is built from 12 residues. Germline assignment: CDR1 SGHRS and CDR2 YFSETQ. The CDR3 region is CASSGGYNEQFF.

The chain recombines TRBV3-1 with TRBJ1-3. The germline V gene has CDR1 LGHDT and CDR2 YNNKEL (reference sequence). This CDR3 comprises 12 residues. The CDR3 spells CASSQGDNTIYF.

The gene calls are TRBV6-1 and TRBJ2-3; TCRdb calls TRBD2, which cannot be checked without DNA. Looked up from germline, CDR1 is MNHNS and CDR2 is SASEGT. This CDR3 is built from 15 residues. The CDR3 loop is CASSEQRGEADTQYF.

The chain links TRBV2 to TRBJ1-5; the D call from TCRdb, TRBD1, cannot be confirmed without DNA. In germline, CDR1 is SNHLY, CDR2 FYNNEI. The CDR3 contains 14 residues. The CDR3 protein is CASKRGQGDQPQHF.

The V and J genes are TRBV7-9 and TRBJ1-6; TCRdb designates TRBD1, a call that cannot be tested without DNA. The length of the CDR3 is 15 residues. The germline V gene has CDR1 SEHNR and CDR2 FQNEAQ (reference sequence). The CDR3 sequence is CASSTRTGSNSPLHF.

The genes are TRBV15 and TRBJ1-2. The CDR3 contains 13 residues. Looked up from germline, CDR1 is LNHNV and CDR2 is YYDKDF (reference sequence). The CDR3 sequence: CATSGDGNYGYTF.

The gene calls are TRBV9 and TRBJ1-3; the D call of TRBD1 rests on TCRdb alone, since no DNA is present to check it. The germline V gene encodes CDR1 SGDLS and CDR2 YYNGEE. The CDR3 runs to 16 residues. This CDR3 reads CASSPRGTYNGNTIYF.

The CDR3 is CATSRDQGHYGYTF. This chain links TRBV15 with TRBJ1-2; there is no DNA to check the TCRdb D call of TRBD1. This CDR3 has 14 residues. Germline CDR1 is LNHNV and CDR2 is YYDKDF (reference sequence).

The chain uses TRBV19 and TRBJ2-7; TCRdb proposes TRBD2, but this gene call is untestable without DNA. The CDR3 consists of 15 residues. Looked up from germline, CDR1 is LNHDA and CDR2 is SQIVND (reference sequence). Here the CDR3 reads CASSIGTTPKNEQYF. Combining the CDR3 with reference TRBV19 and TRBJ2-7 gives the whole variable domain DGGITQSPKYLFRKEGQNVTLSCEQNLNHDAMYWYRQDPGQGLRLIYYSQIVNDFQKGDIAEGYSVSREKKESFPLTVTSAQKNPTAFYLCASSIGTTPKNEQYFGPGTRLTVT.

V usage is TRBV5-4 and J usage is TRBJ2-5; TCRdb's D call, TRBD2, is unchecked because there is no DNA. The CDR3 covers 16 residues. Per the germline V gene, CDR1 is SGHNT and CDR2 is YYREEE (reference sequence). The chain's CDR3 is CASSQRTSGGQETQYF.

The CDR3 here is CASLGQGTFTQQYF. This chain joins TRBV12-3 or TRBV12-4 and TRBJ2-7; TCRdb names TRBD1, which stays unverified in the absence of DNA. The CDR3 runs 14 residues.

The gene calls are TRBV10-3 and TRBJ2-3; absent DNA, TCRdb's TRBD1 call cannot be checked. The CDR3 is 17 amino acids. Germline loops: CDR1 ENHRY, CDR2 SYGVKD. The CDR3 region is CAISESKTGGPTDTQYF.

The chain carries TRBV5-1 and TRBJ2-2; lacking DNA, the TRBD1 call made by TCRdb goes unchecked. This CDR3 is 13 amino acids long. Germline loops: CDR1 SGHRS, CDR2 YFSETQ. The CDR3 sequence is CASLMSGTGELFF. Looking up the rest from reference TRBV5-1 and TRBJ2-2 gives the full variable domain: KAGVTQTPRYLIKTRGQQVTLSCSPISGHRSVSWYQQTPGQGLQFLFEYFSETQRNKGNFPGRFSGRQFSNSRSEMNVSTLELGDSALYLCASLMSGTGELFFGEGSRLTVL.

The V and J genes are TRBV10-3 and TRBJ1-2. The CDR3 length is 11 residues. Looked up from germline, CDR1 is ENHRY and CDR2 is SYGVKD. The CDR3 is CAISEALGYTF.

J is TRBJ2-7 and V is TRBV6-1; TCRdb's D call of TRBD1 is untestable without DNA. The germline CDR1 and CDR2 sequences are MNHNS and SASEGT. This CDR3 has 14 residues. CDR3 protein: CASSPDRGLYEQYF.

The chain recombines TRBV11-2 with TRBJ2-7; lacking DNA, the TRBD1 call made by TCRdb goes unchecked. Germline CDR1 is SGHAT and CDR2 is FQNNGV. The CDR3 is 15 residues long. CDR3 sequence reads: CASSLMARNSYEQYF.

This chain uses TRBV6-1 with TRBJ2-3; without DNA, the TCRdb call of TRBD1 cannot be checked. CDR3 length: 15 amino acids. CDR1 and CDR2 (germline): MNHNS, SASEGT. The CDR3 reads CASSPRDRVRDTQYF.

CDR3 protein: CSAREGGSYNEQFF. The chain is built from TRBV20-1 and TRBJ2-1; checking the TCRdb D call of TRBD1 is not possible without DNA. The CDR3 runs to 14 residues. The V gene's germline CDR1 is DFQATT and CDR2 SNEGSKA (reference sequence).

This chain connects TRBV20-1 to TRBJ1-1. Germline lookup yields CDR1 DFQATT and CDR2 SNEGSKA (reference sequence). CDR3 size: 13 residues. The CDR3 sequence is CSASQNRNTEAFF.

The chain combines TRBV5-1 with TRBJ2-1. The CDR3 is 12 residues long. Per the germline V gene, CDR1 is SGHRS and CDR2 is YFSETQ. The CDR3 protein is CASSLSLSEQFF.

The CDR3 reads CASSFVPGGSTDTQYF. The chain carries TRBV5-1 and TRBJ2-3; TCRdb designates TRBD1, a call that cannot be tested without DNA. CDR1 SGHRS and CDR2 YFSETQ come from the germline V gene. The CDR3 loop spans 16 amino acids.

The chain recombines TRBV15 with TRBJ1-3; TCRdb reports TRBD1, a call that lacks DNA to check it against. The CDR3 runs 14 residues. Per germline, CDR1 LNHNV and CDR2 YYDKDF (reference sequence). The CDR3 spells CASRGRSSGNTIYF.

The chain recombines TRBV5-6 with TRBJ2-2; TCRdb's assignment of TRBD1 cannot be checked, as there is no DNA. The germline gives CDR1 SGHDT, CDR2 YYEEEE. The CDR3 consists of 17 residues. CDR3 sequence reads: CASSSIDRGENTGELFF.

J is TRBJ2-2 and V is TRBV12-3 or TRBV12-4; TCRdb proposes TRBD1, but this gene call is untestable without DNA. The CDR3 has 14 amino acids. CDR3 loop: CASSPFGDTGELFF.

The chain links TRBV7-8 to TRBJ2-1; TCRdb returns TRBD2, unconfirmable since there is no DNA. The germline CDR1 and CDR2 sequences are SGHVS and FQNEAQ. This CDR3 comprises 15 residues. The CDR3 loop is CASSSTSGVNNEQFF.

The chain's CDR3 is CAIRSGTGGGGEQYF. The rearrangement links TRBV10-3 to TRBJ2-7; the TCRdb D gene call, TRBD1, has no DNA to confirm it. Germline values: CDR1 ENHRY, CDR2 SYGVKD. CDR3 length: 15 amino acids.

This chain connects TRBV5-1 to TRBJ2-1; the D gene TCRdb calls, TRBD1, cannot be checked with no DNA. CDR3 length: 13 residues. Germline CDR1 and CDR2: SGHRS and YFSETQ. The CDR3 protein is CASRTGGFDEQFF.